The source of this T cell receptor (beta chain) is a study of cytomegalovirus exposure and HLA in healthy donors. Points on this clone: The target antigen is unknown.

The PCR contained 60 Vbeta and 13 Jbeta primers. Assay: immunoSEQ multiplex PCR; the TCRdb copy retains only in-frame clones and omits some. In total, the table holds around 80,000 clones. Whole-study results and caveats: Earlier analysis looked at TCR beta V segments, and most were productive about 90% or about 30% of the time.

CDR1 is LNHNV and CDR2 is YYDKDF in the germline V gene (reference sequence). V was cut by 5 bases and J by 4 bases, with 14 bases left in between. The CDR3 consists of 14 residues. The clonotype was recovered from a boy younger than 18 in good health and CMV-seronegative. The sequencing sample was made of PBMCs. This sequence joins TRBV15 and TRBJ1-1, with TRBD1 as a possible D gene (5 bases). CDR3: CATSYLRDATEAFF. In DNA form, the CDR3 reads TGTGCCACCAGCTACCTCAGGGATGCCACTGAAGCTTTCTTT.